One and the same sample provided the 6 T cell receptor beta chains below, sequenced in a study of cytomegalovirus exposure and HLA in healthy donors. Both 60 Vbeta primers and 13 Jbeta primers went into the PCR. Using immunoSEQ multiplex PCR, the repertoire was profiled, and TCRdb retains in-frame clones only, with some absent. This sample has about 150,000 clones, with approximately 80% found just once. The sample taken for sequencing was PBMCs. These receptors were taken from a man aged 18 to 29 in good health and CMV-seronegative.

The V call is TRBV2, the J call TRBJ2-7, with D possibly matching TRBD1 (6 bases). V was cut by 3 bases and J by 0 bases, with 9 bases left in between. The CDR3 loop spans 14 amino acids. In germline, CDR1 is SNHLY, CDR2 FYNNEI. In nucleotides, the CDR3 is TGTGCCAGCAGTGACGACAGGAGCTCCTACGAGCAGTACTTC. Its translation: CASSDDRSSYEQYF.

CDR3 nucleotide sequence: TGTGCCAGCAGCCCGTCATTTGAGCAGTACTTC. Its protein is CASSPSFEQYF. The rearrangement uses TRBV11-2 and TRBJ2-5; D is uncertain. This CDR3 region has 11 residues. The ends were cut back, 5 bases at V and 11 bases at J, with 12 bases in the middle. Germline CDR1 SGHAT, CDR2 FQNNGV.

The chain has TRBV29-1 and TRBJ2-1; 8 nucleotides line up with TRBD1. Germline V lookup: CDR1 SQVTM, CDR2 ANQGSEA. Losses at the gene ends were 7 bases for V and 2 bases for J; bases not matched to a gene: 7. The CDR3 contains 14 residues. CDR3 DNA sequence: TGCAGCGCGGCAGGGGGCATAACCTACAATGAGCAGTTCTTC. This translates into CSAAGGITYNEQFF.

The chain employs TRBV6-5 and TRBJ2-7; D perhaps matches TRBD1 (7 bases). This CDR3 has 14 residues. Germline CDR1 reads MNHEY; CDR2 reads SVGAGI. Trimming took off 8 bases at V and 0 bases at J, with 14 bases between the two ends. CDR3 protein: CASHPGGSSYEQYF. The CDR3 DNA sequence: TGTGCCAGCCACCCAGGGGGGAGCTCCTACGAGCAGTACTTC.

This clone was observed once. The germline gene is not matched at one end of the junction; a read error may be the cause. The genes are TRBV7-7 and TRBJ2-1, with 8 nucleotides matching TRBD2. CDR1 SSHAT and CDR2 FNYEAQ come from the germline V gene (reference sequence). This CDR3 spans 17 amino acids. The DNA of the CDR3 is TGTGCTAGCAGCTTAGCACGGTACGGGACTAGTAAGAGTGAGCAGTTCTTC. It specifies CASSLARYGTSKSEQFF. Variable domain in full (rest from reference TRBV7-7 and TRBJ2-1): GAGVSQSPRYKVTKRGQDVTLRCDPISSHATLYWYQQALGQGPEFLTYFNYEAQPDKSGLPSDRFSAERPEGSISTLTIQRTEQRDSAMYRCASSLARYGTSKSEQFFGPGTRLTVL.

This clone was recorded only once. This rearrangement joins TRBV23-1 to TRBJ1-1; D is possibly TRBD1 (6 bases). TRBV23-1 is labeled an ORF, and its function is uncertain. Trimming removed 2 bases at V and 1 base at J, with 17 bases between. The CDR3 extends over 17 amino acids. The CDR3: CASSQQGRGTRNTEAFF. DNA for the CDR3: TGCGCCAGCAGTCAACAGGGGCGTGGAACGCGGAACACTGAAGCTTTCTTT.